The 25 T cell receptor beta chains reported below all come from one sample, sequenced in a study of blood T cell repertoires in COVID-19. Repertoires were generated with immunoSEQ multiplex PCR, while TCRdb's copy carries only in-frame clones and drops some. The sample records roughly 97,000 clones, 87% being singletons. The sample taken for sequencing was peripheral blood. The receptors were sampled from a man aged 45-60 years with acute or convalescent COVID-19.

This clone was counted a single time. The rearrangement links TRBV15 to TRBJ2-1; 13 bases line up with TRBD2. Germline trimming cut 0 bases from V and 6 bases from J; bases unmatched to any gene: 2. CDR1 is LNHNV and CDR2 is YYDKDF in the germline V gene (reference sequence). The CDR3 has 16 residues. The CDR3 DNA is TGTGCCACCAGCAGAGAAGGACTAGCGGGGGTCAATGAGCAGTTCTTC. Translation: CATSREGLAGVNEQFF.

This rearrangement joins TRBV3-1 (or the pseudogene TRBV3-2) to TRBJ1-2; TRBD1 aligns across 8 bases. The CDR3 totals 14 residues. Germline trimming cut 4 bases from V and 7 bases from J; bases unmatched to any gene: 8. Germline CDR1 LGHDT, CDR2 YNNKEL (reference sequence). The CDR3 spells CASSPHRGMRGYTF. Here the CDR3 DNA reads TGTGCCAGCAGCCCCCACAGGGGGATGCGTGGCTACACCTTC.

The CDR3 DNA sequence: TGTGCCAGCAGCTTGGAGGGCGGGGAGCTGTTTTTT. Translating gives CASSLEGGELFF. This chain connects TRBV11-3 to TRBJ2-2, with D possibly TRBD2 on 6 matching bases. V was trimmed by 3 bases and J by 7 bases, leaving 6 bases between them. The CDR3 covers 12 residues. Germline assignment: CDR1 SGHNT and CDR2 YENEEA.

V gene TRBV7-9 combines with J gene TRBJ1-4, with 12 bases matching TRBD1. CDR1 SEHNR and CDR2 FQNEAQ come from the germline V gene (reference sequence). The CDR3 has 15 residues. V lost 5 bases, J lost 11 bases, and 9 bases stayed unmatched. Here the CDR3 reads CASSTTGTGGQKLFF. The CDR3 DNA sequence: TGTGCCAGCAGCACGACCGGGACAGGGGGCCAGAAACTGTTTTTT. Together with reference TRBV7-9 and TRBJ1-4, the CDR3 gives the full variable domain: DTGVSQNPRHKITKRGQNVTFRCDPISEHNRLYWYRQTLGQGPEFLTYFQNEAQLEKSRLLSDRFSAERPKGSFSTLEIQRTEQGDSAMYLCASSTTGTGGQKLFFGSGTQLSVL.

This clone appeared once. The chain joins TRBV19 to TRBJ1-1; D is uncertain. CDR1 is LNHDA, CDR2 SQIVND, per germline (reference sequence). Trimming cost V 5 bases and J 0 bases, with 13 bases left between them. The CDR3 is made up of 15 amino acids. As DNA, the CDR3 is TGTGCCAGTAGTTCCCGGACTGTGATGAACACTGAAGCTTTCTTT. This translates into CASSSRTVMNTEAFF.

V and J are TRBV4-2 and TRBJ2-1, with 8 nucleotides matching TRBD2. Germline values: CDR1 LGHNA, CDR2 YNFKEQ. The length of the CDR3 is 16 residues. Trimming took 4 bases from V and 3 from J; bases not matched to a gene: 8. The CDR3 DNA reads TGTGCCAGCAGCCCGATAGCGGGGCCCCTCTACAATGAGCAGTTCTTC. Residues: CASSPIAGPLYNEQFF.

This clone came up a few times. The chain employs TRBV25-1 and TRBJ2-7; possibly TRBD1 for D (6 bases). Germline CDR1 and CDR2: MGHDK and SYGVNS. V gave up 7 bases and J gave up 1 base, with 14 bases separating them. The CDR3 covers 14 residues. The CDR3 bases are TGTGCCAGCATGAAGGGGGAATATTCCTACGAGCAGTACTTC. Translation: CASMKGEYSYEQYF.

The chain employs TRBV5-1 and TRBJ2-1, with TRBD2 identical over 9 bases. The trim removed 3 bases at V and 5 bases at J, leaving 3 bases unmatched. The CDR3 is made up of 14 amino acids. Germline CDR1 is SGHRS and CDR2 is YFSETQ. The CDR3 here is CASSWASGNNEQFF. DNA of the CDR3: TGCGCCAGCAGCTGGGCTAGCGGGAACAATGAGCAGTTCTTC. Full variable domain (rest looked up from reference TRBV5-1 and TRBJ2-1): KAGVTQTPRYLIKTRGQQVTLSCSPISGHRSVSWYQQTPGQGLQFLFEYFSETQRNKGNFPGRFSGRQFSNSRSEMNVSTLELGDSALYLCASSWASGNNEQFFGPGTRLTVL.

For the CDR3, the DNA is TGTGCCAGCACCCCACCCAGGGGCCATGGCTACACCTTC. This sequence encodes CASTPPRGHGYTF. The chain links TRBV7-9 to TRBJ1-2; D might be TRBD1 (6 bases). This CDR3 comprises 13 residues. Trimming removed 7 bases from V and 6 bases from J, with 15 bases in between. The germline CDR1 and CDR2 sequences are SEHNR and FQNEAQ (reference sequence).

The J gene is TRBJ2-2, the V gene TRBV23-1, with TRBD1 matching 12 bases. TRBV23-1 is an open reading frame, and its role is uncertain. The CDR3 has 18 residues. Unmatched junction bases numbered 10, after V lost 4 bases and J lost 4 bases. The CDR3 DNA follows: TGCGCCAGCAGTCCGGTCCGGGACAGGGGGCGGCGCACCGGGGAGCTGTTTTTT. It yields the protein CASSPVRDRGRRTGELFF.

Concerning this clone itself: Different DNA sequences within this sample yield the same CDR3. This chain uses TRBV5-1 with TRBJ2-2; 11 nucleotides line up with TRBD1. The germline V gene has CDR1 SGHRS and CDR2 YFSETQ. The CDR3 has 16 residues. V gave up 2 bases and J gave up 2 bases; unmatched junction bases: 2. For the CDR3, the DNA is TGCGCCAGCAGCTTCGGACAGGGGGCTAACACCGGGGAGCTGTTTTTT. Translated, it gives CASSFGQGANTGELFF.

V gene TRBV5-5 combines with J gene TRBJ2-5; 7 positions agree with TRBD2. CDR1 is SGHKS, CDR2 YYEKEE, per germline (reference sequence). The CDR3 spans 14 residues. V was clipped by 0 bases and J by 5 bases; unmatched bases: 4. CDR3 nucleotides: TGTGCCAGCAGCTTGGTGGGGGGGTTGGAGACCCAGTACTTC. Protein sequence: CASSLVGGLETQYF.

The genes are TRBV15 and TRBJ2-7, with D uncertain. This CDR3 contains 14 residues. Germline assignment: CDR1 LNHNV and CDR2 YYDKDF (reference sequence). V was shortened by 0 bases and J by 3 bases, with 9 bases between the two germline ends. CDR3 in amino acids: CATSRDRISYEQYF. CDR3 nucleotides: TGTGCCACCAGCAGAGACCGAATCAGCTACGAGCAGTACTTC.

The chain recombines TRBV13 with TRBJ1-1; 8 nucleotides align to TRBD1. Losses at the gene ends were 0 bases for V and 6 bases for J; bases not matched to a gene: 3. CDR1 PRHDT and CDR2 FYEKMQ come from the germline V gene (reference sequence). The CDR3 length is 14 residues. DNA for the CDR3: TGTGCCAGCAGCTTAGGGGACAGGGACTCTGAAGCTTTCTTT. Protein sequence: CASSLGDRDSEAFF. The full variable domain, rest sourced from reference TRBV13 and TRBJ1-1, is AAGVIQSPRHLIKEKRETATLKCYPIPRHDTVYWYQQGPGQDPQFLISFYEKMQSDKGSIPDRFSAQQFSDYHSELNMSSLELGDSALYFCASSLGDRDSEAFFGQGTRLTVV.

The chain joins TRBV11-2 to TRBJ2-2; the D is unclear. Trimming pared 4 bases from V and 7 bases from J, leaving 4 bases between. Germline V gene lookup returns CDR1 SGHAT and CDR2 FQNNGV. The CDR3 totals 11 residues. In nucleotides, the CDR3 is TGTGCCAGCAGCTGGAGCGGGGAGCTGTTTTTT. It codes for CASSWSGELFF.

The V gene is TRBV27, the J gene TRBJ2-1, with 9 nucleotides matching TRBD2. The V gene's germline CDR1 is MNHEY and CDR2 SMNVEV (reference sequence). The CDR3 is 16 residues long. V was pared by 6 bases and J by 2 bases, with 8 bases of the junction left unmatched. The CDR3 is CASRWRGGSAYNEQFF. CDR3 in DNA: TGTGCCAGCAGGTGGCGGGGGGGGTCGGCCTACAATGAGCAGTTCTTC.

The V and J genes are TRBV5-8 and TRBJ2-1; D remains ambiguous. The CDR3 totals 15 residues. The V gene lost 0 bases and the J gene lost 2 bases, with 9 bases spanning the gap. The germline gives CDR1 SGHTS, CDR2 YDEGEE. The CDR3 reads CASSLGQYTYNEQFF. Written as DNA, the CDR3 is TGTGCCAGCAGCTTGGGGCAGTACACCTACAATGAGCAGTTCTTC.

The CDR3 spells CASGPRKGAGEQYF. The CDR3 DNA reads TGTGCCAGCGGGCCCCGGAAGGGGGCGGGTGAGCAGTACTTC. The gene calls are TRBV6-5 and TRBJ2-7, with TRBD1 matching over 7 bases. Germline CDR1 MNHEY, CDR2 SVGAGI. The CDR3 sequence is 14 residues long. The V segment lost 8 bases and the J segment 7 bases; nucleotides outside the gene matches: 14.

The chain links TRBV4-2 to TRBJ1-1; a weak D match, TRBD1 (5 bases). Germline values: CDR1 LGHNA, CDR2 YNFKEQ. CDR3 length equals 15 residues. Deletions cut 4 bases from V and 0 bases from J, with 12 bases between. As DNA, the CDR3 is TGTGCCAGCAGCCCGACAGTCCGCATGAACACTGAAGCTTTCTTT. Translated, it gives CASSPTVRMNTEAFF.

The chain links TRBV5-8 to TRBJ1-2; D gene unclear. Trimming left V 4 bases short and J 0 bases short, with 13 bases between. CDR1 is SGHTS and CDR2 is YDEGEE in the germline V gene. The CDR3 is made up of 15 amino acids. The CDR3 spells CASSRLGGSNYGYTF. The CDR3 DNA reads as TGTGCCAGCAGCCGCCTCGGCGGATCTAACTATGGCTACACCTTC.

This clone was seen more than once but under ten times. CDR3 amino acids: CASSVGGNEQFF. The CDR3 coding sequence is TGTGCCAGCAGCGTCGGGGGGAATGAGCAGTTCTTC. V gene TRBV28 combines with J gene TRBJ2-1; 7 nucleotides agree with TRBD2. The V gene end was trimmed by 6 bases and the J gene end by 7 bases; junction bases not matched to a gene: 3. The CDR3 extends over 12 amino acids. CDR1 is MDHEN, CDR2 SYDVKM, per germline.

V and J are TRBV27 and TRBJ2-1; tentative D call: TRBD1 (6 bases). Germline values: CDR1 MNHEY, CDR2 SMNVEV (reference sequence). Trimming took 4 bases from V and 0 from J, leaving 10 bases between them. The CDR3 totals 15 residues. CDR3 protein: CASSSGTTSYNEQFF. CDR3 DNA: TGTGCCAGCAGTTCAGGGACAACCTCCTACAATGAGCAGTTCTTC.

V is TRBV9 and J is TRBJ2-7, with D possibly matching TRBD1 (5 bases). This CDR3 region has 13 residues. Trimming cost V 0 bases and J 2 bases, with 6 bases left between them. In germline, CDR1 is SGDLS, CDR2 YYNGEE. The CDR3 here is CASSVGQPYEQYF. CDR3 DNA: TGTGCCAGCAGCGTAGGACAGCCCTACGAGCAGTACTTC.

The chain recombines TRBV2 with TRBJ2-4, with 11 bases lining up with TRBD2. Trimming cost V 4 bases and J 2 bases; bases outside gene matches: 4. The length of the CDR3 is 16 residues. Germline lookup yields CDR1 SNHLY and CDR2 FYNNEI. Written as DNA, the CDR3 is TGTGCCAGCAGTGTGGTAGCGGGAGGGACCAAAAACATTCAGTACTTC. The encoded protein is CASSVVAGGTKNIQYF.

This chain connects TRBV24-1 to TRBJ2-3; 12 positions agree with TRBD2. Looked up from germline, CDR1 is KGHDR and CDR2 is SFDVKD. Trimming removed 3 bases from V and 0 bases from J; junction bases left unmatched: 6. This CDR3 has 18 amino acids. The DNA for the CDR3 is TGTGCCACCAGTGATCTAGCGGGAGGGCCTATAAGCACAGATACGCAGTATTTT. Encoded protein: CATSDLAGGPISTDTQYF.